One and the same sample provided the 2 T cell receptor beta chains below, sequenced in a study of blood T cells in healthy people across ages. It was with a sample-barcoded 5' primer and a J-beta primer mix that a second PCR of roughly 7 to 12 cycles was run. MiXCR, applied by TCRdb to the 5' RACE reads, yields one record per CDR3 protein. The data contain roughly 700,000 distinct CDR3 sequences, about 34% of them singletons. Sequencing was done on a sample of blood. These receptors all come from a woman of 80 years or more in good health.

The chain employs TRBV7-3 and TRBJ2-2; maybe TRBD1 (5 bases). The CDR3 totals 21 residues. Germline V CDR1 and CDR2: SGHTA, FQGTGA. Trimming took 1 base from V and 1 from J, leaving 25 bases between them. CDR3 region: CASSLKSQHRGSQVNTGELFF. CDR3 nucleotide sequence: TGTGCCAGCAGCTTAAAGTCGCAACATAGGGGCAGCCAAGTGAACACCGGGGAGCTGTTTTTT.

This clonotype was seen a handful of times. The chain joins TRBV20-1 to TRBJ2-1; 8 bases are shared with TRBD2. CDR3 size: 14 residues. CDR1 DFQATT and CDR2 SNEGSKA come from the germline V gene (reference sequence). Trimming removed 3 bases from V and 3 bases from J; junction bases left unmatched: 4. The CDR3 loop reads CSASGGTSYNEQFF. The CDR3 region has the DNA TGCAGTGCTAGTGGAGGGACTAGCTACAATGAGCAGTTCTTC.